Below are 19 T cell receptor beta chains sequenced from a single sample in a study of early T cells in non-severe SARS-CoV-2 infection. Via MiXCR, TCRdb re-called the 5' RACE reads, giving one row per CDR3 protein. The table lists 64,000 or so distinct CDR3 sequences, around 13% of them singletons, with around 4% in the top ten. Sequencing was carried out using whole blood. The receptors stem from an adult who was a healthcare worker with PCR-confirmed SARS-CoV-2 infection or an uninfected control (not recorded which).

This clonotype has ten or more counts. The CDR3 sequence is CASSGLAGSDTQYF. Written as DNA, the CDR3 is TGTGCCAGCAGTGGACTAGCGGGGTCGGATACGCAGTATTTT. The gene calls are TRBV2 and TRBJ2-3; TRBD2 matches 11 bases. Germline trimming cut 4 bases from V and 6 bases from J; bases unmatched to any gene: 3. This CDR3 is 14 amino acids long. Germline-derived CDR1 and CDR2 are SNHLY and FYNNEI.

The chain employs TRBV7-2 and TRBJ2-1, with 11 nucleotides matching TRBD2. CDR1 SGHTA and CDR2 FQGNSA come from the germline V gene. With V trimmed by 5 bases and J by 7 bases, 7 bases remained unmatched. CDR3 length: 15 amino acids. The CDR3, as DNA: TGTGCCAGCAGCCTCATAGCGGGGGGGAGGAATGAGCAGTTCTTC. It encodes CASSLIAGGRNEQFF.

This clonotype was found many times. The J gene is TRBJ1-1, the V gene TRBV19, with D unresolved. Trimming pared 7 bases from V and 8 bases from J, leaving 14 bases between. The length of the CDR3 is 12 residues. The V gene's germline CDR1 is LNHDA and CDR2 SQIVND (reference sequence). The CDR3 bases are TGTGCCAGTAAGGAGCCTTTACTGGAAGCTTTCTTT. Translating gives CASKEPLLEAFF.

CDR3: CASSLAAGPEETQYF. Written as DNA, the CDR3 is TGTGCCAGCAGCTTAGCAGCGGGGCCCGAAGAGACCCAGTACTTC. The chain carries TRBV7-8 and TRBJ2-5; TRBD2 aligns across 7 bases. Germline CDR1 and CDR2: SGHVS and FQNEAQ. This CDR3 spans 15 amino acids. The ends lost 0 bases at V and 3 bases at J; junction bases unmatched: 4.

This clonotype was counted between two and nine times. V is TRBV20-1 and J is TRBJ1-5; D is undetermined. V shed 5 bases and J shed 7 bases, with 6 bases lying between them. This CDR3 is 10 amino acids long. CDR1 is DFQATT, CDR2 SNEGSKA, per germline (reference sequence). The CDR3, as DNA: TGCAGTGCTTTAAGGCAGCCCCAGCATTTT. Its protein is CSALRQPQHF.

J is TRBJ2-5 and V is TRBV6-5, with D perhaps TRBD1 (6 bases). V dropped 2 bases and J dropped 2 bases, with 9 bases sitting between them. The germline V gene has CDR1 MNHEY and CDR2 SVGAGI. The CDR3 extends over 14 amino acids. The CDR3 nucleotides are TGTGCCAGCAGTTACGGCACAGGGCAAGAGACCCAGTACTTC. This translates into CASSYGTGQETQYF.

This clonotype was counted at least ten times. V usage is TRBV11-3 and J usage is TRBJ2-7; 7 bases line up with TRBD1. CDR1 and CDR2 (germline): SGHNT, YENEEA. The CDR3 is made up of 12 amino acids. Trimming took 5 bases from V and 8 from J; bases not matched to a gene: 6. CDR3 DNA sequence: TGTGCCAGCAGCGGAAGGGACAGCCAGCAGTACTTC. It encodes CASSGRDSQQYF. Full variable domain (rest looked up from reference TRBV11-3 and TRBJ2-7): EAGVVQSPRYKIIEKKQPVAFWCNPISGHNTLYWYLQNLGQGPELLIRYENEEAVDDSQLPKDRFSAERLKGVDSTLKIQPAELGDSAVYLCASSGRDSQQYFGPGTRLTVT.

This chain links TRBV29-1 with TRBJ1-1; perhaps TRBD1 as D (5 bases). The germline V gene has CDR1 SQVTM and CDR2 ANQGSEA. There are 13 residues in the CDR3. V was trimmed by 7 bases and J by 3 bases, leaving 15 bases between them. The CDR3, as DNA: TGCAGCGCTTCCGGGGACCTGGACACTGAAGCTTTCTTT. It specifies CSASGDLDTEAFF.

CDR3 sequence reads: CASSLIRPEAFF. The CDR3 DNA reads as TGTGCCAGCAGCTTAATAAGGCCTGAAGCTTTCTTT. The chain combines TRBV11-2 with TRBJ1-1, with D hard to call. V shed 2 bases and J shed 6 bases, with 7 bases lying between them. This CDR3 has 12 residues. Germline values: CDR1 SGHAT, CDR2 FQNNGV.

The J gene is TRBJ2-7, the V gene TRBV6-5; D is possibly TRBD2 (5 bases). CDR3 length equals 13 residues. Germline V gene data show CDR1 as MNHEY and CDR2 as SVGAGI. V was clipped by 4 bases and J by 3 bases, with 10 bases between them. This chain's CDR3 is CASSSAANYEQYF. CDR3 DNA sequence: TGTGCCAGCAGTTCAGCGGCGAACTACGAGCAGTACTTC.

This clonotype came up many times. The V and J genes are TRBV4-1 and TRBJ1-1, with D possibly TRBD1 on 5 matching bases. The CDR3 loop spans 16 amino acids. Germline CDR1 and CDR2: MGHRA and YSYEKL. Trimming shortened V by 3 bases and J by 1 base, and 15 bases separated the two germline ends. CDR3 in DNA: TGCGCCAGCAGCCATCCTAGGGGAAGGGAGAACACTGAAGCTTTCTTT. Translation: CASSHPRGRENTEAFF.

This chain joins TRBV6-2 or TRBV6-3 and TRBJ2-7, with D uncertain. CDR1 is MNHEY and CDR2 is SVGEGT in the germline V gene. With 5 bases removed from V and 4 bases from J, the gap between germline ends came to 9 bases. CDR3 size: 12 residues. The CDR3 coding sequence is TGTGCCAGCAGTCGAGGACCTTACGAGCAGTACTTC. Translation: CASSRGPYEQYF.

The sample holds a few counts of this clonotype. This chain joins TRBV18 and TRBJ1-1; D is unresolved. Germline V gene sequence: CDR1 KGHSH, CDR2 LQKENI. CDR3 length: 15 amino acids. V shed 0 bases and J shed 1 base, with 9 bases lying between them. The CDR3 spells CASSPPAVANTEAFF. In DNA form, the CDR3 reads TGTGCCAGCTCACCACCGGCTGTTGCGAACACTGAAGCTTTCTTT.

This clonotype was counted at least ten times. V and J are TRBV6-6 and TRBJ1-5; weak D call: TRBD1 (5 bases). The CDR3 contains 12 residues. Trimming removed 2 bases from V and 8 bases from J, with 7 bases in between. Per the germline V gene, CDR1 is MNHNY and CDR2 is SVGAGI (reference sequence). The CDR3 nucleotides read TGTGCCAGCAGTTACGGGGCGGAGCCCCAGCATTTT. Translation: CASSYGAEPQHF.

The rearrangement links TRBV20-1 to TRBJ1-4, with TRBD1 matching 7 bases. Germline CDR1 and CDR2: DFQATT and SNEGSKA (reference sequence). CDR3 length: 13 amino acids. Trimming took 1 base from V and 8 from J; bases not matched to a gene: 4. In DNA form, the CDR3 reads TGCAGTGCTAGAGGGGACAGTAGAGAAAAACTGTTTTTT. Its translation is CSARGDSREKLFF.

This clonotype turned up a few times. V gene TRBV11-2 combines with J gene TRBJ2-3; tentatively, D is TRBD1 (5 bases). Deletions cut 6 bases from V and 5 bases from J, with 9 bases between. Germline lookup yields CDR1 SGHAT and CDR2 FQNNGV. The CDR3 covers 12 residues. The CDR3 coding sequence is TGTGCCAGCAGAGGGGTGGGAGATACGCAGTATTTT. Translated, it gives CASRGVGDTQYF.

The V and J genes are TRBV29-1 and TRBJ1-2, with D possibly matching TRBD1 (6 bases). Trimming shortened V by 0 bases and J by 0 bases, and 11 bases separated the two germline ends. Germline values: CDR1 SQVTM, CDR2 ANQGSEA. The CDR3 has 15 residues. The CDR3 coding sequence is TGCAGCGTTGAAGATGACAGGACAGCTAACTATGGCTACACCTTC. As protein: CSVEDDRTANYGYTF.

This clonotype was seen ten or more times. The V and J genes are TRBV7-2 and TRBJ2-1; possible D gene TRBD2, 6 bases. Germline V lookup: CDR1 SGHTA, CDR2 FQGNSA. V gave up 7 bases and J gave up 8 bases, with 24 bases separating them. The CDR3 has 16 amino acids. CDR3 bases: TGTGCCAGCAACAAGCCGGGGGTTCAGGAGCGGTATGAGCAGTTCTTC. Translating gives CASNKPGVQERYEQFF.

This clonotype appeared a few times. This chain joins TRBV20-1 and TRBJ1-1; D uncertain. This CDR3 is 11 amino acids long. Looked up from germline, CDR1 is DFQATT and CDR2 is SNEGSKA (reference sequence). CDR3 protein: CSGYKNTEAFF. As DNA, the CDR3 is TGCAGCGGGTACAAGAACACTGAAGCTTTCTTT.